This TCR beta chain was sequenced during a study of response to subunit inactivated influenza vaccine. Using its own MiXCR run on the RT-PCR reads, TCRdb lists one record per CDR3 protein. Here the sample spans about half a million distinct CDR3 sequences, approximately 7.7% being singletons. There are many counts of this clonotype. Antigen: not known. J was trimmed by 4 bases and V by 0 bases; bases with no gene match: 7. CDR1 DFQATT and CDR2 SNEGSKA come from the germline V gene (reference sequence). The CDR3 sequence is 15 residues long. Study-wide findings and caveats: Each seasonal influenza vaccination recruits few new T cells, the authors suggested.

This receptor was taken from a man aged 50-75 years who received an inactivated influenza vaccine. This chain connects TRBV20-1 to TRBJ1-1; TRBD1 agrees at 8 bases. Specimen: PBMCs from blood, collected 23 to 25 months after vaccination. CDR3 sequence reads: CSARDRQGRSTEAFF. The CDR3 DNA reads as TGCAGTGCTAGAGATCGACAGGGGAGGTCCACTGAAGCTTTCTTT.